The source of this T cell receptor (beta chain) is a study of T cell changes during pregnancy in multiple sclerosis (dated by TCRdb to 2018 to 2020). About the investigation overall: The study looked at changes in the T cell repertoire across pregnancy in women with multiple sclerosis.

Cut back by 0 bases and 1 base, the V and J ends lie 16 bases apart. CDR1 SGDLS and CDR2 YYNGEE were looked up in the germline V gene. The CDR3 runs 17 residues from the cysteine to the phenylalanine. The retained sequence is limited to the CDR3, 51 bases, with the frame set at the first base. Libraries came from the immunoSEQ multiplex PCR assay. Imported from immuneACCESS, the table was reduced by TCRdb to in-frame sequences with V and J called. These copies leave out some clones; in studies compared against another copy, an unresolved V gene accounts for under half, and the cause of the remainder is not known. In this sample the table shows under 40,000 clones, roughly 90% of which occur a single time. 0.35% to 0.5% of the sample is in the top ten clones. On this clone itself: Its antigen target is currently unknown. No clone much larger than this one lies a single base away; base qualities are absent.

The rearranged chain carries TRBV9 and TRBJ1-1, and possibly TRBD1, on 5 matching bases. This receptor was identified in a female donor with multiple sclerosis, enrolled in a pregnancy study. The starting material was CD4+ T cells from peripheral blood mononuclear cells, obtained in the second trimester of pregnancy. The CDR3 has the sequence CASSVGIWGRENTEAFF. At the DNA level, the sequence is TGTGCCAGCAGCGTAGGCATTTGGGGGAGGGAGAACACTGAAGCTTTCTTT. Here the CDR3 is joined to the reference TRBV9 and TRBJ1-1 genes, and the full variable domain is: DSGVTQTPKHLITATGQRVTLRCSPRSGDLSVYWYQQSLDQGLQFLIQYYNGEERAKGNILERFSAQQFPDLHSELNLSSLELGDSALYFCASSVGIWGRENTEAFFGQGTRLTVV.